This T cell receptor beta chain was recovered during a study of esophageal squamous cell carcinoma under preoperative chemotherapy. This clonotype was picked up a small number of times. Germline-derived CDR1 and CDR2 are LNHNV and YYDKDF (reference sequence). CDR3 size: 13 residues. TCRdb reprocessed the PCR reads via MiXCR and lists one record per CDR3 protein. The data show around 29,000 distinct CDR3 sequences, roughly 52% seen once. Time point specified: before preoperative PTX-NDP chemotherapy. Before surgery, patients were given preoperative paclitaxel-nedaplatin chemotherapy. The genes are TRBV15 and TRBJ2-5; the D is unclear. Matching the DNA end better, TRBJ2-7 makes the J call doubtful. The sequence was obtained from a human donor with esophageal squamous cell carcinoma. The donor label of this sample is uncertain. This specimen was acquired from a patient given preoperative chemotherapy. As DNA, the CDR3 is TGTGCCACCAGCAGAGATGTAGGCGGCGAGCAGTACTTC. Its protein is CATSRDVGGEQYF.